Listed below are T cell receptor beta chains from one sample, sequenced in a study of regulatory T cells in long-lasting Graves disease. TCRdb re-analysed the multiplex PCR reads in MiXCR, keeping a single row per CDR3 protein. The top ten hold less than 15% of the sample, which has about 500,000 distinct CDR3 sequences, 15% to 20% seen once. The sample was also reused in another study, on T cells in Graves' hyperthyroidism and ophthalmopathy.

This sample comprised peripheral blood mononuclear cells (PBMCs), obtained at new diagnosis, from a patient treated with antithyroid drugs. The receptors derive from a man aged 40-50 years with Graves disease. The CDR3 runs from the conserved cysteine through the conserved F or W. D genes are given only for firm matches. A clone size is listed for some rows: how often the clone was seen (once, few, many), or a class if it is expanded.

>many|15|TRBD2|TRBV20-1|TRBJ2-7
TGCAGTGCTGGGATCCCTAGCGGGATCACCTACGAGCAGTACTTC
CSAGIPSGITYEQYF
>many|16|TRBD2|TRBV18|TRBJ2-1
TGTGCCAGCTCAGCCGAGCGGGATCCCCTGTACAATGAGCAGTTCTTC
CASSAERDPLYNEQFF
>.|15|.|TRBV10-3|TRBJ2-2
TGTGCCATCAGTGAGTCCCGCGAGGGGACCGGGGAGCTGTTTTTT
CAISESREGTGELFF
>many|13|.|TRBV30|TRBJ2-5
TGTGCCTGGAGGGGCAGGATTGGAGAGACCCAGTACTTC
CAWRGRIGETQYF
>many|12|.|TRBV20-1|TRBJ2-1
TGCAGTGCCCTACGCTCCTACAATGAGCAGTTCTTC
CSALRSYNEQFF
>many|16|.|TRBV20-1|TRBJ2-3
TGCAGTGCTAGTGGTTCTTCGGGAGAGATGGAGGATACGCAGTATTTT
CSASGSSGEMEDTQYF
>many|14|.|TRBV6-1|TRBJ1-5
TGTGCCAGCAGTCGACAGAATAGCAATCAGCCCCAGCATTTT
CASSRQNSNQPQHF
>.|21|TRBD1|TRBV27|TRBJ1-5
TGTGCCAGCAGTGATTTGGGGGCTTCCCGGGACAGGGGGGTCTCTAATCAGCCCCAGCATTTT
CASSDLGASRDRGVSNQPQHF
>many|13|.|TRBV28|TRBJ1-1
TGTGCCAGCAACCCCCGGGCGAACACTGAAGCTTTCTTT
CASNPRANTEAFF
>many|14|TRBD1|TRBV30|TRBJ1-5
TGTGCCTGGAGTCCAGGACAGGGCAATCAGCCCCAGCATTTT
CAWSPGQGNQPQHF
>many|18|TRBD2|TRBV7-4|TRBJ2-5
TGTGCCAGCAGCCCCGAAAGGACTAGCGCCAAAAGGGAAGAGACCCAGTACTTC
CASSPERTSAKREETQYF
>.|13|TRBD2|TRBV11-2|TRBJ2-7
TGTGCCAGCTCACCCGGGACTACCGAAGAGCAGTACTTC
CASSPGTTEEQYF
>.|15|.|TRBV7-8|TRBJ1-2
TGTGCCAGCAGCGTAGCGCGGGGGGCTCACTATGGCTACACCTTC
CASSVARGAHYGYTF
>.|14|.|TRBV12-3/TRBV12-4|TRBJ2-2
TGTGCCAGCAGTTTACGGGACCCGTCCGGGGAGCTGTTTTTT
CASSLRDPSGELFF